The 9 T cell receptor beta chains below all came from one sample that was sequenced in a study of blood T cell repertoires in COVID-19. Clones were sequenced by immunoSEQ multiplex PCR, and TCRdb holds only the in-frame ones, with some missing. Of fewer than 400,000 clones listed, about nine tenths are singletons. Sequenced: peripheral blood. The source is a woman in her twenties or thirties with COVID-19, enrolled during active disease.

The V call is TRBV19, the J call TRBJ2-3; no definite D call. The CDR3 extends over 16 amino acids. The V and J ends lost 2 bases and 0 bases respectively, with 12 bases between them. Germline V gene sequence: CDR1 LNHDA, CDR2 SQIVND (reference sequence). CDR3 region: CASSIMADLSTDTQYF. CDR3 nucleotides: TGTGCCAGTAGTATAATGGCGGATCTTAGCACAGATACGCAGTATTTT.

This clone has only one observation. The chain carries TRBV2 and TRBJ2-3; TRBD1 agrees at 8 bases. V shed 4 bases and J 4 bases; nucleotides not matched to a gene: 4. This CDR3 has 14 residues. Germline CDR1 SNHLY, CDR2 FYNNEI. The CDR3 DNA reads TGTGCCAGCAGTGTCCAGGGGGCCTCAGATACGCAGTATTTT. Amino acid sequence: CASSVQGASDTQYF. Full variable domain (rest looked up from reference TRBV2 and TRBJ2-3): EPEVTQTPSHQVTQMGQEVILRCVPISNHLYFYWYRQILGQKVEFLVSFYNNEISEKSEIFDDQFSVERPDGSNFTLKIRSTKLEDSAMYFCASSVQGASDTQYFGPGTRLTVL.

As regards this clone: Other nucleotide sequences from this sample produce the same CDR3. The chain uses TRBV2 and TRBJ1-1; 9 bases are shared with TRBD1. The CDR3 totals 13 residues. V dropped 4 bases and J dropped 4; count of bases not matched to a gene: 1. Germline CDR1 and CDR2: SNHLY and FYNNEI. CDR3 loop: CASSVGQGTEAFF. The CDR3 DNA follows: TGTGCCAGCAGTGTGGGACAGGGCACTGAAGCTTTCTTT.

The chain is built from TRBV19 and TRBJ2-1, with D hard to call. The CDR3 covers 13 residues. CDR1 and CDR2 (germline): LNHDA, SQIVND (reference sequence). Deletions cut 6 bases from V and 3 bases from J, with 9 bases between. Here the CDR3 reads CASSIDNYNEQFF. The CDR3 coding sequence is TGTGCCAGTAGCATTGACAACTACAATGAGCAGTTCTTC. Full variable domain (missing parts from reference TRBV19 and TRBJ2-1): DGGITQSPKYLFRKEGQNVTLSCEQNLNHDAMYWYRQDPGQGLRLIYYSQIVNDFQKGDIAEGYSVSREKKESFPLTVTSAQKNPTAFYLCASSIDNYNEQFFGPGTRLTVL.

The chain recombines TRBV18 with TRBJ1-1; no firm D call. The V end lost 6 bases, the J end lost 0 bases, and 11 bases lay between the germline ends. The CDR3 extends over 14 amino acids. Germline loops: CDR1 KGHSH, CDR2 LQKENI. In DNA, the CDR3 is TGTGCCAGCTCTCCCCTGGCCCTGAACACTGAAGCTTTCTTT. Translation gives CASSPLALNTEAFF.

The genes are TRBV3-1 (or the pseudogene TRBV3-2) and TRBJ1-1, with 8 bases lining up with TRBD1. J lost 6 bases, V lost 5 bases, and 5 bases had no gene match. Germline V gene sequence: CDR1 LGHDT, CDR2 YNNKEL (reference sequence). The CDR3 is made up of 13 amino acids. CDR3 loop: CASSGQGIAEAFF. CDR3 coding DNA: TGTGCCAGCAGCGGACAGGGAATAGCTGAAGCTTTCTTT.

The rearrangement joins TRBV6-6 to TRBJ1-1; D may be TRBD1 (5 bases). The V gene's germline CDR1 is MNHNY and CDR2 SVGAGI (reference sequence). The CDR3 totals 12 residues. Trimming cost V 0 bases and J 13 bases, with 12 bases left between them. CDR3 in DNA: TGTGCCAGCAGTTACTCGAGAGACAGCTATTTCTTT. The encoded protein is CASSYSRDSYFF.

The chain joins TRBV7-6 to TRBJ1-4; a possible D gene is TRBD1 (5 bases). Germline V gene lookup returns CDR1 SGHVS and CDR2 FNYEAQ. The germline V and J ends were trimmed by 2 bases and 7 bases, with 14 bases remaining between them. This CDR3 contains 15 residues. CDR3 sequence: CASSLLGQGTEKLFF. CDR3 coding DNA: TGTGCCAGCAGCTTACTAGGGCAGGGAACTGAAAAACTGTTTTTT. The whole variable domain, remainder taken from reference TRBV7-6 and TRBJ1-4, is GAGVSQSPRYKVTKRGQDVALRCDPISGHVSLYWYRQALGQGPEFLTYFNYEAQQDKSGLPNDRFSAERPEGSISTLTIQRTEQRDSAMYRCASSLLGQGTEKLFFGSGTQLSVL.

The chain couples TRBV9 to TRBJ1-2; 8 positions match TRBD1. Germline loops: CDR1 SGDLS, CDR2 YYNGEE. Trimming removed 3 bases from V and 5 bases from J; junction bases left unmatched: 6. The CDR3 contains 14 residues. The CDR3 is CASSEPTGAYGYTF. CDR3 DNA sequence: TGTGCCAGCAGCGAACCGACAGGGGCTTATGGCTACACCTTC. Combining the CDR3 with reference TRBV9 and TRBJ1-2 gives the whole variable domain DSGVTQTPKHLITATGQRVTLRCSPRSGDLSVYWYQQSLDQGLQFLIQYYNGEERAKGNILERFSAQQFPDLHSELNLSSLELGDSALYFCASSEPTGAYGYTFGSGTRLTVV.